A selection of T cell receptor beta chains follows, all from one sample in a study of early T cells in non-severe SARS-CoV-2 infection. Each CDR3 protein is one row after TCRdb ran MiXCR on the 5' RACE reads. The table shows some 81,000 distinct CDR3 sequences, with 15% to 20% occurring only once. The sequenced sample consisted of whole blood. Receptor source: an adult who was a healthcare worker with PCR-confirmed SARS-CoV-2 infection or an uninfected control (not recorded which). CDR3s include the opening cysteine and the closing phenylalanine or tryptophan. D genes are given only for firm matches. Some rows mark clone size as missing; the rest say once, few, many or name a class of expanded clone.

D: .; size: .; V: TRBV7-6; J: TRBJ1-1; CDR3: CASSLVPGPMNTEAFF; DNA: TGTGCCAGCAGCTTAGTTCCGGGACCCATGAACACTGAAGCTTTCTTT
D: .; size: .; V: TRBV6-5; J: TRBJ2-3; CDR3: CASNPRGVGSDTQYF; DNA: TGTGCCAGCAACCCCCGAGGGGTCGGATCAGATACGCAGTATTTT
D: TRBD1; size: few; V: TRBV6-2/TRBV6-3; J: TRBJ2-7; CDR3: CASSYRLGDSSYEQYF; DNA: TGTGCCAGCAGTTACAGGCTCGGGGACAGCTCCTACGAGCAGTACTTC
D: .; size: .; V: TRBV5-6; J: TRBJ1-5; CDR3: CASSSSYAGGNQPQHF; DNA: TGTGCCAGCAGCAGCTCGTACGCTGGAGGGAATCAGCCCCAGCATTTT
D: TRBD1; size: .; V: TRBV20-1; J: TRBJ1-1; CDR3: CSASRDSMNTEAFF; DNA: TGCAGTGCTAGCCGGGACAGCATGAACACTGAAGCTTTCTTT
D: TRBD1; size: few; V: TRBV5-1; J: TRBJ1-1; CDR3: CASSFWTGGVVNTEAFF; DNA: TGCGCCAGCAGCTTTTGGACAGGGGGAGTTGTGAACACTGAAGCTTTCTTT
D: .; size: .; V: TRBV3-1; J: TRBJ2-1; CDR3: CASSFGTDNEQFF; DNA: TGTGCCAGCAGCTTCGGGACTGACAATGAGCAGTTCTTC
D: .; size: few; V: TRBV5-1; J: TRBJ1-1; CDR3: CASSFGRGTTEAFF; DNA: TGCGCCAGCAGCTTCGGCAGGGGAACCACTGAAGCTTTCTTT
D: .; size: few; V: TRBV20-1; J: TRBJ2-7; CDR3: CSARDSRSYEQYF; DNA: TGCAGTGCTAGGGACAGTAGATCCTACGAGCAGTACTTC
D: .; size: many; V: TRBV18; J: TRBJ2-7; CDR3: CASSPQGAYEQYF; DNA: TGTGCCAGCTCACCACAGGGGGCCTACGAGCAGTACTTC
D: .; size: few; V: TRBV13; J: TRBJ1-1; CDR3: CASSASRESTEAFF; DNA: TGTGCCAGCAGCGCCTCAAGGGAGAGCACTGAAGCTTTCTTT
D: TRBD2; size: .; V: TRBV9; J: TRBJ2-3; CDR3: CASSSPSGSTDTQYF; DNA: TGTGCCAGCAGCTCCCCTAGCGGGAGCACAGATACGCAGTATTTT
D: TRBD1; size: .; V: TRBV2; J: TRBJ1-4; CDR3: CASSGQGVEKLFF; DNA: TGTGCCAGCAGCGGACAGGGGGTCGAAAAACTGTTTTTT
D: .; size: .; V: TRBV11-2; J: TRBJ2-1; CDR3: CASSLIASARRFF; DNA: TGTGCCAGCAGCTTAATCGCTTCGGCCAGACGGTTCTTC
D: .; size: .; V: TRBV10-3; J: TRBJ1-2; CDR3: CAISEGRDYGYTF; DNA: TGTGCCATCAGTGAGGGACGAGACTATGGCTACACCTTC
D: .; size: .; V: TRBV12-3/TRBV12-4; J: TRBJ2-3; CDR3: CASSSHDPDGVTQYF; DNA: TGTGCCAGCAGTTCTCATGACCCCGACGGTGTTACGCAGTATTTT
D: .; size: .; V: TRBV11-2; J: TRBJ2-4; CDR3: CASSDSGTPIQYF; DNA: TGTGCCAGCAGCGATTCCGGGACTCCCATTCAGTACTTC
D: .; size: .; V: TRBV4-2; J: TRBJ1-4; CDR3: CASTGERGEKLFF; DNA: TGTGCCAGCACAGGGGAGAGGGGTGAAAAACTGTTTTTT
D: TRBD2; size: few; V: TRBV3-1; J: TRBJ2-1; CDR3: CASSQQRTSALHNEQFF; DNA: TGTGCCAGCAGCCAGCAAAGGACTAGCGCCTTACACAATGAGCAGTTCTTC
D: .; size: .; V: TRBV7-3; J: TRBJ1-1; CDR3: CASSLGSLNTEAFF; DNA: TGTGCCAGCAGCTTAGGGAGTCTGAACACTGAAGCTTTCTTT
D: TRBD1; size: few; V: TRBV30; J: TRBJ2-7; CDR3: CAWGTDTYEQYF; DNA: TGTGCCTGGGGGACAGACACCTACGAGCAGTACTTC
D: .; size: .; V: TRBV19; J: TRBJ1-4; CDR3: CASSPRVERKKLFF; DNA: TGTGCCAGTAGTCCCCGGGTTGAACGGAAAAAACTGTTTTTT
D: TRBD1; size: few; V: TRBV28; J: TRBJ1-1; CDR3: CASSGRTGRGEAFF; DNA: TGTGCCAGCAGTGGTAGGACAGGGAGGGGTGAAGCTTTCTTT
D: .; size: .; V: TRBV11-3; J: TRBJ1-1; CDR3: CASSEVSLHTEAFF; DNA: TGTGCCAGCAGCGAGGTATCCCTACACACTGAAGCTTTCTTT
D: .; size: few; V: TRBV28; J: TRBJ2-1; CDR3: CASSLSLGEQFF; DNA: TGTGCCAGCAGTTTAAGCCTGGGTGAGCAGTTCTTC
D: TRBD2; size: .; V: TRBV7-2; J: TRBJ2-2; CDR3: CASSPSGATGELFF; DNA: TGTGCCAGCAGTCCTAGCGGGGCCACCGGGGAGCTGTTTTTT
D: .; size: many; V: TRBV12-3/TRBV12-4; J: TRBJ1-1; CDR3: CASSQQGLNTEAFF; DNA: TGTGCCAGCAGTCAACAGGGTTTGAACACTGAAGCTTTCTTT
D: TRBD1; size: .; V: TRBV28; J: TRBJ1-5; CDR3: CASSLEGDRYQPQHF; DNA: TGTGCCAGCAGTCTCGAGGGGGACAGGTATCAGCCCCAGCATTTT
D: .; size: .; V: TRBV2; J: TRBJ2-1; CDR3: CASSEAQRNSYNEQFF; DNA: TGTGCCAGCAGTGAAGCCCAACGTAACTCCTACAATGAGCAGTTCTTC